This T cell receptor (beta chain) was sequenced during a study of read filtering for tumor transcriptome and immune sequencing. Study-level information: Mean patient age was approximately 66 years, range about 45 to 85; around 16 male, 12 to 15 female. Whole-study findings and limits: Even smaller IR-seq throughput identified most shared clonotypes. Single-read clonotypes: around 81% of IR-seq clonotypes (around 3.5% of reads), 74.6% of RNA-seq clonotypes (approximately 49% of reads). Dropping single-read clonotypes raised IR-seq and RNA-seq shared-clonotype correlation.

This clonotype has ten or more counts. Its antigen remains unknown. Compared with germline, one end of the junction differs, possibly owing to a read error. CDR1 is SGHTA, CDR2 FQGNSA, per germline. This CDR3 contains 14 residues. The library was built from around 0.4 ug RNA with molecular barcoded adaptors for alpha/delta and beta/gamma chains. TCRdb processed the reads anew with MiXCR; each CDR3 protein has one entry. The sample lists some 19,000 distinct CDR3 sequences, less than 25% seen once, with approximately 25% in the top ten. Sequencing was carried out using a population of CD138-negative cells sorted from bone marrow. J is TRBJ1-1 and V is TRBV7-2, with D unclear. The source is a donor aged 40 or older with multiple myeloma. The CDR3 reads CASSPIRGNAEAFF. CDR3 nucleotide sequence: TGTGCCAGCAGCCCGATCCGAGGGAACGCTGAAGCTTTCTTT.